This T cell receptor (beta chain) was identified during a study of blood T cell repertoires in COVID-19. Across the study: Donors in the United States, Italy and Spain gave samples during acute or convalescent COVID-19. PBMCs, B-cell-depleted T cells, or T cells were the source of the cDNA or gDNA that made up the material.

As originally analysed: For nucleated cells, counts were estimated from reference gene primer amplification. Sequencing was performed with immunoSEQ multiplex PCR; in TCRdb, only in-frame clones are kept and a portion is missing. V and J calls plus clone size are reproduced from that table; the DNA served to infer D and trimming. Among over 200,000 clones listed, approximately 81% were seen once. Trimming left V 6 bases short and J 2 bases short, with 12 bases between. CDR1 and CDR2 (germline): KGHDR, SFDVKD. The CDR3 has 14 residues. Sequencing was carried out using peripheral blood. The rearrangement links TRBV24-1 to TRBJ2-5; D unclear. The clonotype comes from an elderly woman with active or convalescent COVID-19. The CDR3: CATSKSALQETQYF. CDR3 in DNA: TGTGCCACCAGTAAATCAGCGTTACAAGAGACCCAGTACTTC.